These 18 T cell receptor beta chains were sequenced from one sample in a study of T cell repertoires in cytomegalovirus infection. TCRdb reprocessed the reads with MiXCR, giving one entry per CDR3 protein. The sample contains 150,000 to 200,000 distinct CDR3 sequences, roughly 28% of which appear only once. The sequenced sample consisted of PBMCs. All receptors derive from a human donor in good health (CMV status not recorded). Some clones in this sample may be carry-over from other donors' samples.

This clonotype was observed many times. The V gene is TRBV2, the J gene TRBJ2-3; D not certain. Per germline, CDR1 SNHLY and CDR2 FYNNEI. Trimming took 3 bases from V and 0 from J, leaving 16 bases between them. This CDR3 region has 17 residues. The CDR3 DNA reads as TGTGCCAGCAGTGATTCGGCTGGGATTACTAGCACAGATACGCAGTATTTT. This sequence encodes CASSDSAGITSTDTQYF.

CDR3 sequence reads: CASSVQESDEQFF. The CDR3 DNA reads as TGTGCCAGCAGCGTGCAGGAAAGCGATGAGCAGTTCTTC. This sequence joins TRBV11-3 and TRBJ2-1; unclear D gene. Germline CDR1 reads SGHNT; CDR2 reads YENEEA. Trimming took off 5 bases at V and 8 bases at J, with 13 bases between the two ends. CDR3 size: 13 residues.

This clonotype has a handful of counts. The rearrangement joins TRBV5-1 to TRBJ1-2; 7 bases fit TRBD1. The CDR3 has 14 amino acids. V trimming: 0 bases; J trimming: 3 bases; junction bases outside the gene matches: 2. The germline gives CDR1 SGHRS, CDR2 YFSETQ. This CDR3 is CASSLGQGYYGYTF. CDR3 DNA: TGCGCCAGCAGCTTGGGACAGGGATACTATGGCTACACCTTC.

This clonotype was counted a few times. The CDR3 spells CASSEPPQGKLFF. The CDR3, as DNA: TGCGCCAGCAGTGAACCACCCCAGGGGAAACTGTTTTTT. The genes are TRBV10-2 and TRBJ1-4, with D perhaps TRBD1 (6 bases). Trimming shortened V by 3 bases and J by 11 bases, and 13 bases separated the two germline ends. This CDR3 is 13 amino acids long. Germline-derived CDR1 and CDR2 are WSHSY and SAAADI.

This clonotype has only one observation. The DNA for the CDR3 is TGCGCCAGCAGCCTTGCTATGGGGGAAAGCTACACCTTC. It encodes CASSLAMGESYTF. This chain links TRBV5-1 with TRBJ1-2; D perhaps matches TRBD1 (5 bases). Germline CDR1 is SGHRS and CDR2 is YFSETQ. The V end lost 4 bases, the J end lost 9 bases, and 16 bases lay between the germline ends. The CDR3 is made up of 13 amino acids. The full variable domain, its missing parts supplied by reference TRBV5-1 and TRBJ1-2, is KAGVTQTPRYLIKTRGQQVTLSCSPISGHRSVSWYQQTPGQGLQFLFEYFSETQRNKGNFPGRFSGRQFSNSRSEMNVSTLELGDSALYLCASSLAMGESYTFGSGTRLTVV.

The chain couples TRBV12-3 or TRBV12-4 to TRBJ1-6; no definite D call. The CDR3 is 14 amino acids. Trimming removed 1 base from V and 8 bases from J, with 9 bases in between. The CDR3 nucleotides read TGTGCCAGCAGTTTAGACGGCGAGGATTCACCCCTCCACTTT. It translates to CASSLDGEDSPLHF.

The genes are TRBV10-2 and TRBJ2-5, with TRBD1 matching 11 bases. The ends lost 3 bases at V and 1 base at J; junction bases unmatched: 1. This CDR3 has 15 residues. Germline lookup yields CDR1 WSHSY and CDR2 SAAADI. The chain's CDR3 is CASSEGQGAQETQYF. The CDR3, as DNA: TGCGCCAGCAGTGAAGGACAGGGGGCCCAAGAGACCCAGTACTTC.

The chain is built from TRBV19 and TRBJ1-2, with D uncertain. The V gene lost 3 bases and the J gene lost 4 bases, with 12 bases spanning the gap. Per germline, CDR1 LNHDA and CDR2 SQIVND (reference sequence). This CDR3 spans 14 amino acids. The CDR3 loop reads CASSIPTRSYGYTF. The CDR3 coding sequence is TGTGCCAGTAGTATCCCGACGCGGAGCTATGGCTACACCTTC.

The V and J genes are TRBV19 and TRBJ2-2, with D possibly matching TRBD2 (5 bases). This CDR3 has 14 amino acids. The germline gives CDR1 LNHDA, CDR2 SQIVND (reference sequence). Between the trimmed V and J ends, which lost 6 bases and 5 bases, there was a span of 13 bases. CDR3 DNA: TGTGCCAGTAGACGAAGGGAGAGGACCGGGGAGCTGTTTTTT. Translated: CASRRRERTGELFF.

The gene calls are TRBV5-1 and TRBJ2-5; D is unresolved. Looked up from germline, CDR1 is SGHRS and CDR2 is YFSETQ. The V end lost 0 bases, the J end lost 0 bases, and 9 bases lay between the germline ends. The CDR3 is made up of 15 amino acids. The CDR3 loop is CASSLGGVYQETQYF. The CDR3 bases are TGCGCCAGCAGCTTGGGAGGAGTGTACCAAGAGACCCAGTACTTC.

The CDR3 coding sequence is TGTGCCAGCAGCTTAGTGGGGCAGGCGGGGACTGAAGCTTTCTTT. Translating gives CASSLVGQAGTEAFF. The chain joins TRBV7-2 to TRBJ1-1; tentatively, D is TRBD1 (5 bases). Germline CDR1 is SGHTA and CDR2 is FQGNSA. V lost 1 base to trimming and J lost 5 bases, with 14 bases between them. This CDR3 is built from 15 residues.

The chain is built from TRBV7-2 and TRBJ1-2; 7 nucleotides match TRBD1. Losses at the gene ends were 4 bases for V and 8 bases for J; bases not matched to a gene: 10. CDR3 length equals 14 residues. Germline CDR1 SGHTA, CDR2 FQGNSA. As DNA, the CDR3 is TGTGCCAGCAGCTCCACTACAGGGGTCTCCGGCTACACCTTC. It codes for CASSSTTGVSGYTF.

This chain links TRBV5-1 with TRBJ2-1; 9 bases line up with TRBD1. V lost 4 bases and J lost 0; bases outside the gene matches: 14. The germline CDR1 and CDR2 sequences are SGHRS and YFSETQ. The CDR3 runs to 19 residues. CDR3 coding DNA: TGCGCCAGCAGCCAGGTCCCGGGACAGGGTCCGAGCTCCTACAATGAGCAGTTCTTC. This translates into CASSQVPGQGPSSYNEQFF.

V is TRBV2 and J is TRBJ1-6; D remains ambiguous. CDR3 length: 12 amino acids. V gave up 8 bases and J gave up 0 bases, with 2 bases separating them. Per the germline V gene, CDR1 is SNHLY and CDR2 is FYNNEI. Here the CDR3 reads CASDSYNSPLHF. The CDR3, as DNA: TGTGCCAGCGACTCCTATAATTCACCCCTCCACTTT. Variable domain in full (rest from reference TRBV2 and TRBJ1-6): EPEVTQTPSHQVTQMGQEVILRCVPISNHLYFYWYRQILGQKVEFLVSFYNNEISEKSEIFDDQFSVERPDGSNFTLKIRSTKLEDSAMYFCASDSYNSPLHFGNGTRLTVT.

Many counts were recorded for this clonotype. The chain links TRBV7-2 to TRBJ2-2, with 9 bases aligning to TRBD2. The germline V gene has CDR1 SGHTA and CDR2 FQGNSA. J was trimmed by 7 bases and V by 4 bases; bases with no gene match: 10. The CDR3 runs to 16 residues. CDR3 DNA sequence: TGTGCCAGCAGCTCCAGGGCGGGGGGGCCGTACGGGGAGCTGTTTTTT. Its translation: CASSSRAGGPYGELFF. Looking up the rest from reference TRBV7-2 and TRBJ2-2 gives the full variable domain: GAGVSQSPSNKVTEKGKDVELRCDPISGHTALYWYRQSLGQGLEFLIYFQGNSAPDKSGLPSDRFSAERTGGSVSTLTIQRTQQEDSAVYLCASSSRAGGPYGELFFGEGSRLTVL.

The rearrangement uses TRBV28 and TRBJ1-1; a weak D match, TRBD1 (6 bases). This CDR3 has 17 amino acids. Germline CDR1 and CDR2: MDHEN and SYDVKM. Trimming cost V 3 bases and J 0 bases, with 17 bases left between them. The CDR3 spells CASSFVQGYGVNTEAFF. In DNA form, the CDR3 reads TGTGCCAGCAGTTTTGTCCAGGGGTATGGTGTGAACACTGAAGCTTTCTTT. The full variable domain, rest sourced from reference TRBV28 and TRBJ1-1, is DVKVTQSSRYLVKRTGEKVFLECVQDMDHENMFWYRQDPGLGLRLIYFSYDVKMKEKGDIPEGYSVSREKKERFSLILESASTNQTSMYLCASSFVQGYGVNTEAFFGQGTRLTVV.

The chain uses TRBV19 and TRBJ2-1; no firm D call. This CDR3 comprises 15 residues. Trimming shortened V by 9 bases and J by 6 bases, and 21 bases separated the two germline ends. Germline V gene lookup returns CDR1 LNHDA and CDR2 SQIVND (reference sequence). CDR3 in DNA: TGTGCCAGCGGATCACGACCCTTACGGAGCAATGAGCAGTTCTTC. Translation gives CASGSRPLRSNEQFF.

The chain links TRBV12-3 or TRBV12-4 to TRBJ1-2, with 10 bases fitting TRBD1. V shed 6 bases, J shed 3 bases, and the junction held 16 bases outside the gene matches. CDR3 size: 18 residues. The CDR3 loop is CASRQDRGRNERDYGYTF. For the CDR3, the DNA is TGTGCCAGCAGACAAGACAGGGGGCGAAATGAACGCGACTATGGCTACACCTTC.